This passage covers 26 T cell receptor beta chains from one sample sequenced in a study of T cell repertoires in cytomegalovirus infection. Via MiXCR, TCRdb re-called the reads, giving one row per CDR3 protein. The sample consists of under 850,000 distinct CDR3 sequences, less than 40% of them appearing once. The sequenced material came from PBMCs. The source is a human donor in good health (CMV status not recorded). Some clones in this sample may be carry-over from other donors' samples.

The genes are TRBV7-8 and TRBJ1-5; possible D gene TRBD1, 5 bases. The CDR3 is 15 amino acids. With 2 bases removed from V and 7 bases from J, the gap between germline ends came to 15 bases. Germline lookup yields CDR1 SGHVS and CDR2 FQNEAQ. CDR3 amino acids: CASSLRGGSGQPQHF. CDR3 in DNA: TGTGCCAGCAGCTTACGGGGGGGATCAGGACAGCCCCAGCATTTT.

This clonotype was recorded a few times. The chain links TRBV7-9 to TRBJ2-4; possibly TRBD1 for D (7 bases). V lost 4 bases and J 9 bases, leaving 16 bases between the germline ends. This CDR3 is 14 amino acids long. Germline V gives CDR1 SEHNR, CDR2 FQNEAQ (reference sequence). CDR3 residues: CASSSTGTVGIQYF. Here the CDR3 DNA reads TGTGCCAGCAGCTCGACAGGGACTGTTGGCATTCAGTACTTC.

V usage is TRBV6-2 or TRBV6-3 and J usage is TRBJ2-5; weak D call: TRBD2 (5 bases). The germline V gene has CDR1 MNHEY and CDR2 SVGEGT. Trimming removed 2 bases from V and 5 bases from J, with 18 bases in between. This CDR3 is built from 16 residues. The CDR3 reads CASSYEVTTTKETQYF. CDR3 nucleotides: TGTGCCAGCAGTTACGAGGTGACTACAACTAAGGAGACCCAGTACTTC.

Points on this clonotype: A much larger clone is a single base away; this may be a read error. The chain couples TRBV7-2 to TRBJ2-2, with D tentatively TRBD2 (5 bases). Germline CDR1 SGHTA, CDR2 FQGNSA. The CDR3 spans 13 residues. CDR3 DNA sequence: TGTGCCAGCAGCAAGGATCACACCGGGGAGCAGTTTTTT. Its protein is CASSKDHTGEQFF.

This clonotype was seen a few times. The chain uses TRBV4-2 and TRBJ2-6; no definite D call. The CDR3 extends over 14 amino acids. V was pared by 3 bases and J by 9 bases, with 12 bases between. Germline CDR1 LGHNA, CDR2 YNFKEQ. The CDR3 protein is CASSHVTDRNVLTF. For the CDR3, the DNA is TGTGCCAGCAGCCATGTGACGGACCGCAACGTCCTGACTTTC.

This clonotype was detected only a few times. This chain joins TRBV6-6 and TRBJ1-1; no reliable D call. Germline V gives CDR1 MNHNY, CDR2 SVGAGI (reference sequence). This CDR3 has 11 residues. The ends were cut back, 4 bases at V and 7 bases at J, with 7 bases in the middle. The CDR3 region is CASSSTVEAFF. In nucleotides, the CDR3 is TGTGCCAGCAGTTCTACCGTTGAAGCTTTCTTT.

This clonotype was picked up a small number of times. The V call is TRBV19, the J call TRBJ1-5; D possibly corresponds to TRBD1 (5 bases). The germline gives CDR1 LNHDA, CDR2 SQIVND (reference sequence). Trimming took off 3 bases at V and 6 bases at J, with 18 bases between the two ends. CDR3 length: 16 amino acids. CDR3 sequence reads: CASSMGPGSSGQPQHF. CDR3 nucleotide sequence: TGTGCCAGTAGTATGGGGCCGGGTTCATCGGGTCAGCCCCAGCATTTT.

The V gene is TRBV12-3 or TRBV12-4, the J gene TRBJ2-7, with TRBD2 matching over 11 bases. This CDR3 region has 15 residues. J gave up 2 bases and V 6 bases, and 6 bases lay outside the gene matches. CDR3 DNA: TGTGCCAGCAGGTCGACTAGCGGGGCCCCCTACGAGCAGTACTTC. It translates to CASRSTSGAPYEQYF.

V gene TRBV20-1 combines with J gene TRBJ2-2; 9 bases are shared with TRBD2. Trimming at V came to 5 bases and at J to 7 bases, leaving 8 bases not matched to a gene. The CDR3 runs 14 residues. The germline gives CDR1 DFQATT, CDR2 SNEGSKA (reference sequence). CDR3 amino acids: CSAGTGLAGGELFF. CDR3 nucleotide sequence: TGCAGTGCTGGGACGGGACTAGCTGGCGGGGAGCTGTTTTTT.

With respect to this clonotype: The junction departs from the called germline gene at one end, perhaps through a read error. The rearrangement links TRBV4-1 to TRBJ2-7; D is unresolved. CDR1 MGHRA and CDR2 YSYEKL come from the germline V gene. The length of the CDR3 is 14 residues. The CDR3 DNA reads TGCGCCAGCAGCCAACGAAAACAGCCCTACGAGCCGTACTTC. Encoded protein: CASSQRKQPYEPYF.

This clonotype came up a few times. The chain is built from TRBV7-3 and TRBJ2-1, with 9 bases lining up with TRBD1. The germline V gene has CDR1 SGHTA and CDR2 FQGTGA. The CDR3 has 16 residues. Germline trimming cut 0 bases from V and 8 bases from J; bases unmatched to any gene: 8. CDR3 region: CASSLTPGQGRDEQFF. For the CDR3, the DNA is TGTGCCAGCAGCTTAACCCCGGGACAGGGAAGGGATGAGCAGTTCTTC.

The chain links TRBV5-1 to TRBJ2-7; 8 positions match TRBD1. The V gene end was trimmed by 0 bases and the J gene end by 4 bases; junction bases not matched to a gene: 9. The germline V gene has CDR1 SGHRS and CDR2 YFSETQ. The CDR3 contains 16 residues. The CDR3 region is CASSLGSGQVTYEQYF. CDR3 sequence (DNA): TGCGCCAGCAGCTTGGGCTCGGGACAGGTAACGTACGAGCAGTACTTC.

The table lists this clonotype with a few counts. The chain employs TRBV20-1 and TRBJ1-3, with D possibly being TRBD1 (6 bases). The CDR3 totals 16 residues. Trimming cost V 1 base and J 2 bases, with 15 bases left between them. The germline CDR1 and CDR2 sequences are DFQATT and SNEGSKA (reference sequence). DNA of the CDR3: TGCAGTGCTAGAGCGGGACACCGAAAGGCTGGAAACACCATATATTTT. Translating gives CSARAGHRKAGNTIYF.

The chain joins TRBV27 to TRBJ2-1, with 7 bases aligning to TRBD1. This CDR3 is built from 15 residues. The germline CDR1 and CDR2 sequences are MNHEY and SMNVEV (reference sequence). Germline trimming cut 6 bases from V and 10 bases from J; bases unmatched to any gene: 15. The CDR3 coding sequence is TGTGCCAGCAGCCGAACAGGGGTAGGGCTTGAGGAGCAGTTCTTC. Encoded protein: CASSRTGVGLEEQFF.

This clonotype appeared a few times. This chain connects TRBV6-5 to TRBJ1-5; possible D gene TRBD1, 6 bases. From germline, CDR1 is MNHEY and CDR2 SVGAGI. CDR3 length: 15 residues. Trimming removed 7 bases from V and 3 bases from J, with 16 bases in between. CDR3 sequence (DNA): TGTGCCAGCAACCCGGGAGGGGGGCCCAATCAGCCCCAGCATTTT. It yields the protein CASNPGGGPNQPQHF.

The rearrangement links TRBV29-1 to TRBJ2-7; 10 bases are shared with TRBD2. The CDR3 covers 15 residues. V was pared by 4 bases and J by 2 bases, with 8 bases of the junction left unmatched. CDR1 and CDR2 (germline): SQVTM, ANQGSEA. For the CDR3, the DNA is TGCAGCGTTGTTCGAGCGGGAGGGCCGACCTACGAGCAGTACTTC. Protein sequence: CSVVRAGGPTYEQYF.

This clonotype was seen only a few times. The chain uses TRBV28 and TRBJ2-6; no firm D call. This CDR3 is built from 14 residues. The V end was cut by 7 bases, the J end by 7 bases, with 14 bases between. The germline CDR1 and CDR2 sequences are MDHEN and SYDVKM. The CDR3 nucleotides read TGTGCCAGCACCCGGCCCTGGGGTGCCAACGTCCTGACTTTC. Protein sequence: CASTRPWGANVLTF.

Turning to this clonotype: One junction end disagrees with the germline gene, perhaps due to a read error. The chain couples TRBV11-2 to TRBJ2-3, with unresolved D. The V gene's germline CDR1 is SGHAT and CDR2 FQNNGV. The CDR3 is 12 amino acids. This CDR3 is CASSVDKGRVYF. DNA of the CDR3: TGTGCCAGCAGCGTAGACAAGGGAAGGGTGTATTTT.

This clonotype was observed a handful of times. The chain recombines TRBV4-1 with TRBJ1-1; D not certain. The CDR3 is made up of 15 amino acids. V lost 0 bases to trimming and J lost 4 bases, with 12 bases between them. Germline values: CDR1 MGHRA, CDR2 YSYEKL. CDR3 sequence (DNA): TGCGCCAGCAGCCAAGATCGGGTCGGGCGCACTGAAGCTTTCTTT. Its protein product is CASSQDRVGRTEAFF.

The table lists this clonotype with a few counts. DNA for the CDR3: TGCAGCGTTGAAAACAGGGGGGGCACAGATACGCAGTATTTT. Translation gives CSVENRGGTDTQYF. The chain recombines TRBV29-1 with TRBJ2-3; the match to TRBD1 covers 8 bases. CDR1 and CDR2 (germline): SQVTM, ANQGSEA. Losses at the gene ends were 2 bases for V and 1 base for J; bases not matched to a gene: 2. The CDR3 totals 14 residues.

This clonotype has just a few counts. The chain joins TRBV7-2 to TRBJ1-2; 11 bases are a match to TRBD1. The germline gives CDR1 SGHTA, CDR2 FQGNSA. This CDR3 region has 14 residues. V was clipped by 4 bases and J by 7 bases; unmatched bases: 5. CDR3 protein: CASSSGTGGTGYTF. In DNA, the CDR3 is TGTGCCAGCAGCTCAGGGACAGGGGGAACTGGCTACACCTTC.

The chain couples TRBV30 to TRBJ1-6; no reliable D call. The CDR3 loop spans 14 amino acids. Looked up from germline, CDR1 is GTSNPN and CDR2 is SVGIG (reference sequence). The ends were cut back, 3 bases at V and 0 bases at J, with 6 bases in the middle. This chain's CDR3 is CAWRSISYNSPLHF. In DNA form, the CDR3 reads TGTGCCTGGAGATCCATCTCCTATAATTCACCCCTCCACTTT.

V and J are TRBV11-2 and TRBJ2-5; D possibly corresponds to TRBD2 (7 bases). Germline V gives CDR1 SGHAT, CDR2 FQNNGV. The CDR3 length is 15 residues. Trimming shortened V by 1 base and J by 5 bases, and 14 bases separated the two germline ends. CDR3 residues: CASSLVWGGGETQYF. The CDR3, as DNA: TGTGCCAGCAGCTTAGTGTGGGGGGGCGGCGAGACCCAGTACTTC.

This chain connects TRBV12-3 or TRBV12-4 to TRBJ1-5; D is perhaps TRBD1 (5 bases). The germline V and J ends were trimmed by 3 bases and 9 bases, with 21 bases remaining between them. The CDR3 has 16 residues. Written as DNA, the CDR3 is TGTGCCAGCAGTTTCAGTGGTCGGGACGGCCGGTGGCCCCAGCATTTT. It encodes CASSFSGRDGRWPQHF.

V usage is TRBV7-9 and J usage is TRBJ2-5, with 8 positions matching TRBD2. This CDR3 has 14 residues. Germline CDR1 SEHNR, CDR2 FQNEAQ (reference sequence). V lost 3 bases and J lost 7; bases outside the gene matches: 7. As DNA, the CDR3 is TGTGCCAGCAGCTTCGGGGGGGAGGTGGGGACCCAGTACTTC. Protein sequence: CASSFGGEVGTQYF.

CDR3 coding DNA: TGTGCCACCCATGGGCACTCGAACACCGGGGAGCTGTTTTTT. Amino acid sequence: CATHGHSNTGELFF. The chain combines TRBV10-3 with TRBJ2-2; D ambiguous. Germline values: CDR1 ENHRY, CDR2 SYGVKD. V shed 10 bases and J shed 0 bases, with 12 bases lying between them. The length of the CDR3 is 14 residues.